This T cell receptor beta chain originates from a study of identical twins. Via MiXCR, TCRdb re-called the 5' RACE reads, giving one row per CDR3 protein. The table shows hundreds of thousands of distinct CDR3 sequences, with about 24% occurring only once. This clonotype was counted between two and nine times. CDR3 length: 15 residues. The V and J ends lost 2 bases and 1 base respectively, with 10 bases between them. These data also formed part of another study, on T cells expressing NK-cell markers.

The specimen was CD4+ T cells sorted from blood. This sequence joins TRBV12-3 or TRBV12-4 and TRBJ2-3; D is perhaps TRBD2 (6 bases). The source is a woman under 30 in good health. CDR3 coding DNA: TGTGCCAGCAGTTTACTGGGAGGTCGCACAGATACGCAGTATTTT. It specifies CASSLLGGRTDTQYF.